This T cell receptor (beta chain) was retrieved from a study of blood T cell repertoires in COVID-19. Study as a whole: Whether acute or convalescent, the COVID-19 samples came from the United States, Italy and Spain. In each case, the material was cDNA or gDNA derived from T cells, B-cell-depleted T cells, or PBMCs.

In the authors' workflow: How many nucleated cells were present was estimated from reference gene primer amplification. This table comes from immunoSEQ multiplex PCR, and its TCRdb copy is limited to in-frame clones, with some not included. That table furnishes V, J and clone size, whereas the DNA furnished D and trimming. The table lists 30,000 to 40,000 clones, roughly 90% of them singletons. V shed 5 bases and J shed 5 bases, with 15 bases lying between them. This CDR3 has 14 residues. CDR1 and CDR2 from the germline V gene are MNHEY and SVGAGI. The clonotype comes from a man in his 60s with active or convalescent COVID-19. The specimen was peripheral blood. The rearrangement uses TRBV6-5 and TRBJ1-1; possible D gene TRBD1, 5 bases. The CDR3 loop is CASSQPGGRTEAFF. The CDR3 nucleotides read TGTGCCAGCAGTCAGCCGGGGGGGAGGACTGAAGCTTTCTTT.